Below are 14 T cell receptor beta chains sequenced from a single sample in a study of cytomegalovirus exposure and HLA in healthy donors. Primers for the PCR totalled 60 Vbeta and 13 Jbeta. Generated by immunoSEQ multiplex PCR, the TCRdb table keeps only in-frame clones and is missing some. The sample carries 97,000 or so clones, around 60% recorded once. Sequenced input: PBMCs. These receptors were taken from a human donor in good health.

The rearrangement joins TRBV19 to TRBJ1-3; D not certain. Germline lookup yields CDR1 LNHDA and CDR2 SQIVND (reference sequence). This CDR3 is 18 amino acids long. V dropped 4 bases and J dropped 0 bases, with 19 bases sitting between them. CDR3 loop: CASSTQLRGGSSGNTIYF. CDR3 DNA: TGTGCCAGTAGTACTCAATTACGAGGCGGGAGCTCTGGAAACACCATATATTTT. Full variable domain (outside the CDR3, taken from reference TRBV19 and TRBJ1-3): DGGITQSPKYLFRKEGQNVTLSCEQNLNHDAMYWYRQDPGQGLRLIYYSQIVNDFQKGDIAEGYSVSREKKESFPLTVTSAQKNPTAFYLCASSTQLRGGSSGNTIYFGEGSWLTVV.

This clone was counted a single time. V is TRBV11-2 and J is TRBJ2-1; TRBD2 agrees at 8 bases. J was trimmed by 12 bases and V by 1 base; bases with no gene match: 5. Germline assignment: CDR1 SGHAT and CDR2 FQNNGV. This CDR3 spans 13 amino acids. DNA for the CDR3: TGTGCCAGCAGCTTAGCGGGACTAGAGAGGCAGTTCTTC. It translates to CASSLAGLERQFF.

This clone was observed a single time. The gene calls are TRBV30 and TRBJ2-7; perhaps TRBD1 as D (6 bases). From germline, CDR1 is GTSNPN and CDR2 SVGIG (reference sequence). The CDR3 covers 13 residues. The V end lost 5 bases, the J end lost 0 bases, and 11 bases lay between the germline ends. CDR3 amino acids: CAWAQGNSYEQYF. The CDR3 DNA sequence: TGTGCCTGGGCGCAGGGGAACTCCTACGAGCAGTACTTC.

The chain links TRBV5-1 to TRBJ2-5, with a tentative D call TRBD1 (5 bases). Trimming took 0 bases from V and 5 from J, leaving 5 bases between them. This CDR3 has 12 amino acids. Germline CDR1 and CDR2: SGHRS and YFSETQ. CDR3 residues: CASSLDRETQYF. In nucleotides, the CDR3 is TGCGCCAGCAGCTTGGACAGGGAGACCCAGTACTTC.

This chain links TRBV5-4 with TRBJ2-7, with D possibly TRBD1 on 5 matching bases. The V end lost 0 bases, the J end lost 4 bases, and 8 bases lay between the germline ends. In germline, CDR1 is SGHNT, CDR2 YYREEE (reference sequence). CDR3 size: 13 residues. CDR3 sequence: CASSLEGMYEQYF. In nucleotides, the CDR3 is TGTGCCAGCAGCTTGGAGGGGATGTACGAGCAGTACTTC.

CDR3 in amino acids: CASSFGSGAGETQYF. DNA for the CDR3: TGTGCCAGCAGCTTTGGTAGCGGTGCAGGAGAGACCCAGTACTTC. The rearrangement uses TRBV7-3 and TRBJ2-5, with a tentative D call TRBD2 (6 bases). The germline CDR1 and CDR2 sequences are SGHTA and FQGTGA. The CDR3 has 15 amino acids. The V and J ends lost 3 bases and 4 bases respectively, with 15 bases between them.

Only a few counts were recorded for this clone. V is TRBV5-4 and J is TRBJ2-5; TRBD2 is a possible D gene (6 bases). Per germline, CDR1 SGHNT and CDR2 YYREEE (reference sequence). This CDR3 region has 17 residues. V lost 0 bases, J lost 5 bases, and 20 bases lay in between. The CDR3 DNA reads TGTGCCAGCAGCTTGGCCTGGCGGGACTCCCCTGGGGAGACCCAGTACTTC. This gives the protein CASSLAWRDSPGETQYF. Variable domain in full (rest from reference TRBV5-4 and TRBJ2-5): ETGVTQSPTHLIKTRGQQVTLRCSSQSGHNTVSWYQQALGQGPQFIFQYYREEENGRGNFPPRFSGLQFPNYSSELNVNALELDDSALYLCASSLAWRDSPGETQYFGPGTRLLVL.

V usage is TRBV19 and J usage is TRBJ2-2, with TRBD1 as a possible D gene (5 bases). This CDR3 comprises 12 residues. Per germline, CDR1 LNHDA and CDR2 SQIVND (reference sequence). With 9 bases removed from V and 5 bases from J, the gap between germline ends came to 10 bases. The CDR3 protein is CASRQITGELFF. The CDR3, as DNA: TGTGCCAGCCGACAGATAACCGGGGAGCTGTTTTTT.

This clone was observed a handful of times. The chain combines TRBV4-2 with TRBJ2-7, with TRBD2 identical over 13 bases. The CDR3 spans 18 residues. With 4 bases clipped from V and 7 bases from J, the junction kept 16 bases outside the gene matches. Germline CDR1 reads LGHNA; CDR2 reads YNFKEQ. CDR3 residues: CASSLQLAGGLRGGEQYF. DNA of the CDR3: TGTGCCAGCAGCCTCCAACTAGCGGGAGGGCTCCGGGGGGGAGAGCAGTACTTC.

CDR3 nucleotide sequence: TGTGCCAGCAGGTTAGGGGGGGGCTACGAGCAGTACTTC. It encodes CASRLGGGYEQYF. The chain is built from TRBV27 and TRBJ2-7; TRBD2 is a possible D gene (7 bases). V gave up 6 bases and J gave up 3 bases, with 12 bases separating them. The length of the CDR3 is 13 residues. CDR1 MNHEY and CDR2 SMNVEV come from the germline V gene (reference sequence).

J is TRBJ1-2 and V is TRBV7-8; 12 nucleotides match TRBD1. The CDR3 sequence is 17 residues long. V trimming: 5 bases; J trimming: 6 bases; junction bases outside the gene matches: 13. CDR1 is SGHVS and CDR2 is FQNEAQ in the germline V gene. This CDR3 is CASSTLPGQGAHHGYTF. Here the CDR3 DNA reads TGTGCCAGCAGCACCCTACCGGGACAGGGGGCGCATCATGGCTACACCTTC. The full variable domain, in which reference TRBV7-8 and TRBJ1-2 provide the parts outside the CDR3, is GAGVSQSPRYKVAKRGQDVALRCDPISGHVSLFWYQQALGQGPEFLTYFQNEAQLDKSGLPSDRFFAERPEGSVSTLKIQRTQQEDSAVYLCASSTLPGQGAHHGYTFGSGTRLTVV.

V usage is TRBV28 and J usage is TRBJ2-3; a possible D gene is TRBD1 (6 bases). This CDR3 has 12 amino acids. Germline CDR1 reads MDHEN; CDR2 reads SYDVKM. Trimming took 7 bases from V and 4 from J, leaving 9 bases between them. The CDR3 here is CASNTGSDTQYF. The CDR3 DNA is TGTGCCAGCAACACAGGGTCAGATACGCAGTATTTT.

This clone was detected a few times. This chain uses TRBV2 with TRBJ2-2, with 8 positions matching TRBD1. This CDR3 contains 15 residues. Germline V gives CDR1 SNHLY, CDR2 FYNNEI. V trimming: 6 bases; J trimming: 2 bases; junction bases outside the gene matches: 5. The CDR3 region has the DNA TGTGCCAGCAGCACCGGGACAGGCAACACCGGGGAGCTGTTTTTT. Encoded protein: CASSTGTGNTGELFF.

The chain employs TRBV5-1 and TRBJ2-5; 9 positions agree with TRBD2. CDR1 is SGHRS, CDR2 YFSETQ, per germline. This CDR3 contains 15 residues. V shed 4 bases, J shed 0 bases, and the junction held 4 bases outside the gene matches. CDR3 sequence reads: CASSAGTSYQETQYF. The CDR3 DNA reads as TGCGCCAGCAGCGCCGGGACTAGCTACCAAGAGACCCAGTACTTC.